This passage covers 12 T cell receptor beta chains from one sample sequenced in a study of blood T cell repertoires in COVID-19 (dated by TCRdb to the early 2020s). Libraries were prepared through the immunoSEQ multiplex PCR assay. TCRdb mirrors the immuneACCESS table, restricted to in-frame sequences. Some clones are absent from its copies; in checked studies, under half trace to an unresolved V gene, and the reason for the others is unknown. Recorded for this sample are fewer than 300,000 clones; 75% to 85% of them occurred a single time. The top ten hold approximately 5.1% of the sample. The sample consisted of peripheral blood. All receptors come from a man aged 50-60 years with active or convalescent COVID-19.

The chain uses TRBV27 and TRBJ2-7, with D tentatively TRBD2 (5 bases). This CDR3 region has 15 residues. Germline V gene lookup returns CDR1 MNHEY and CDR2 SMNVEV (reference sequence). Trimming pared 5 bases from V and 6 bases from J, leaving 20 bases between. CDR3 sequence reads: CASSPTTGPRGEQYF. The CDR3 DNA reads as TGTGCCAGCAGTCCAACTACCGGGCCCCGGGGCGAGCAGTACTTC.

The V gene is TRBV9, the J gene TRBJ1-4; TRBD1 matches 9 bases. With V trimmed by 7 bases and J by 0 bases, 13 bases remained unmatched. Germline loops: CDR1 SGDLS, CDR2 YYNGEE. CDR3 length equals 18 residues. Here the CDR3 reads CASGGGTGSLATNEKLFF. CDR3 nucleotides: TGTGCCAGCGGCGGGGGGACAGGGTCCCTTGCAACTAATGAAAAACTGTTTTTT.

The CDR3 reads CASSIRPGYGYTF. The CDR3 DNA follows: TGTGCCAGCAGTATCCGGCCGGGGTATGGCTACACCTTC. The rearrangement uses TRBV27 and TRBJ1-2; D unresolved. The V gene's germline CDR1 is MNHEY and CDR2 SMNVEV (reference sequence). The CDR3 runs 13 residues. Trimming took off 5 bases at V and 5 bases at J, with 12 bases between the two ends.

Here the CDR3 DNA reads TGTGCCAGCTCACCCGGACAGGGGGCGCGAGAGCAGTACTTC. Protein: CASSPGQGAREQYF. The chain combines TRBV18 with TRBJ2-7, with 11 bases matching TRBD1. Per the germline V gene, CDR1 is KGHSH and CDR2 is LQKENI. The CDR3 extends over 14 amino acids. Trimming removed 3 bases from V and 7 bases from J; junction bases left unmatched: 5.

This chain uses TRBV10-3 with TRBJ1-3, with TRBD1 identical over 7 bases. V dropped 5 bases and J dropped 1; count of bases not matched to a gene: 5. The CDR3 runs to 15 residues. The germline gives CDR1 ENHRY, CDR2 SYGVKD. CDR3 loop: CAISPGQISGNTIYF. Written as DNA, the CDR3 is TGTGCCATCAGTCCGGGACAGATTTCTGGAAACACCATATATTTT.

The rearrangement links TRBV20-1 to TRBJ2-1, with D tentatively TRBD2 (5 bases). CDR1 is DFQATT and CDR2 is SNEGSKA in the germline V gene (reference sequence). Trimming took 6 bases from V and 9 from J, leaving 12 bases between them. The CDR3 spans 11 residues. The CDR3 protein is CSALTGFEQFF. Written as DNA, the CDR3 is TGCAGTGCACTCACGGGGTTTGAGCAGTTCTTC.

The chain joins TRBV3-1 (or the pseudogene TRBV3-2) to TRBJ1-5; 9 nucleotides match TRBD1. V was pared by 1 base and J by 6 bases, with 4 bases of the junction left unmatched. From germline, CDR1 is LGHDT and CDR2 YNNKEL (reference sequence). This CDR3 is 15 amino acids long. DNA of the CDR3: TGTGCCAGCAGCCAAGGGACAGGGGTCGGTCAGCCCCAGCATTTT. It encodes CASSQGTGVGQPQHF.

The V gene is TRBV12-2, the J gene TRBJ1-5. TRBV12-2 represents a pseudogene. The CDR3 runs 16 residues. The CDR3 DNA follows: TGTGCAAGTCGCTTAGCGCCGAGGAAAAGCAATCAGCCCCAGCATTTT. Translation: CASRLAPRKSNQPQHF.

The chain uses TRBV10-3 and TRBJ1-2, with D maybe TRBD1 (5 bases). V lost 2 bases, J lost 4 bases, and 14 bases lay in between. This CDR3 has 15 amino acids. Germline CDR1 reads ENHRY; CDR2 reads SYGVKD. CDR3 amino acids: CAISEPTRRGYGYTF. The CDR3 DNA reads as TGTGCCATCAGTGAGCCCACGAGGAGGGGCTATGGCTACACCTTC.

This sequence joins TRBV2 and TRBJ2-7; TRBD1 aligns across 9 bases. Trimming cost V 7 bases and J 3 bases; bases outside gene matches: 7. The germline V gene encodes CDR1 SNHLY and CDR2 FYNNEI. The CDR3 has 14 residues. The CDR3 loop reads CASNLGQGIYEQYF. The CDR3 DNA reads TGTGCCAGCAACCTGGGACAGGGAATCTACGAGCAGTACTTC.

This rearrangement joins TRBV7-8 to TRBJ2-5, with 10 bases identical to TRBD1. CDR1 and CDR2 from the germline V gene are SGHVS and FQNEAQ. The CDR3 is 14 amino acids. V trimming: 5 bases; J trimming: 5 bases; junction bases outside the gene matches: 5. The CDR3 DNA sequence: TGTGCCAGCAGCCCTAGGGACAGGGGTGAGACCCAGTACTTC. Translation: CASSPRDRGETQYF.

The gene calls are TRBV27 and TRBJ1-2; 9 positions match TRBD1. Germline V gene sequence: CDR1 MNHEY, CDR2 SMNVEV (reference sequence). Trimming removed 4 bases from V and 7 bases from J; junction bases left unmatched: 4. The CDR3 is 13 residues long. The CDR3 reads CASSWGQGGGYTF. The CDR3 DNA reads as TGTGCCAGCAGTTGGGGACAGGGCGGTGGCTACACCTTC.